This T cell receptor (beta chain) appears in the sequencing data of a study of blood T cells in healthy people across ages. Whole-study results and caveats: Unsorted PBMC input precluded a conclusive naive versus antigen-experienced comparison.

Concerning this clonotype: Its antigen is as yet unknown.

Through a sample-barcoded 5' primer and a J-beta primer mix, a second PCR was run for roughly 6 to 11 cycles. TCRdb processed the 5' RACE reads anew with MiXCR; each CDR3 protein has one entry. The data contain some 900,000 distinct CDR3 sequences, 45% to 50% of them seen just once; the ten biggest clones take up 10% to 15%. The CDR3 is 14 residues long. Germline loops: CDR1 MDHEN, CDR2 SYDVKM. Trimming left V 6 bases short and J 3 bases short, with 13 bases between. The authors extracted at least 5.5 micrograms of total RNA per sample. The sequence was collected from a man under 40 in good health. What was sequenced was blood. The chain combines TRBV28 with TRBJ2-3, with D possibly TRBD2 on 5 matching bases. For the CDR3, the DNA is TGTGCCAGCAGACCCAGCGGAACGACAGATACGCAGTATTTT. Its protein product is CASRPSGTTDTQYF.